Each of the 20 T cell receptor beta chains below was sequenced from the same sample in a study of vaccination effects on CD4 cells after COVID-19. Here immunoSEQ multiplex PCR was the method, and the copy in TCRdb shows in-frame clones only, minus some. The sample has tens of thousands of clones, approximately 72% seen once. The ViraFEST assay expanded antigen-specific CD4+ T cells with viral peptide pools before sequencing. Subsequent to a culture period of approximately 11 days, CD4+ T cells were isolated. SARS-CoV-2 infection was confirmed by PCR in the person between March and December 2020. The antigens these receptors bind are not known. This specimen consisted of CD4+ T cells from PBMCs cultured with HCoV-NL63 spike peptides, obtained before COVID-19 vaccination. Receptor source: a human donor who had a prior SARS-CoV-2 infection.

This chain joins TRBV7-3 and TRBJ2-1; 13 bases agree with TRBD2. The germline V gene encodes CDR1 SGHTA and CDR2 FQGTGA. J was trimmed by 0 bases and V by 4 bases; bases with no gene match: 3. This CDR3 contains 17 residues. The CDR3 sequence: CASSSRTSGGSYNEQFF. In nucleotides, the CDR3 is TGTGCCAGCAGCTCAAGGACTAGCGGGGGCTCCTACAATGAGCAGTTCTTC.

The rearrangement uses TRBV5-1 and TRBJ1-4, with D unclear. CDR1 is SGHRS and CDR2 is YFSETQ in the germline V gene. V dropped 5 bases and J dropped 0 bases, with 8 bases sitting between them. The CDR3 runs 14 residues. In DNA form, the CDR3 reads TGCGCCAGCAGGATTACAGCAACTAATGAAAAACTGTTTTTT. Translation gives CASRITATNEKLFF.

The rearrangement uses TRBV5-4 and TRBJ2-5; the D call may be TRBD1 or TRBD2 (6 bases each). This CDR3 comprises 17 residues. Trimming cost V 0 bases and J 4 bases, with 19 bases left between them. Per the germline V gene, CDR1 is SGHNT and CDR2 is YYREEE (reference sequence). As DNA, the CDR3 is TGTGCCAGCAGCTTGGGATCGGGGGCGATGGTGGGAGAGACCCAGTACTTC. It specifies CASSLGSGAMVGETQYF.

Written as DNA, the CDR3 is TGTGCCAGCAGCTTAATTCGGTCCGTGTCTTTCTTT. The encoded protein is CASSLIRSVSFF. The chain has TRBV13 and TRBJ1-1; the D is unclear. Germline assignment: CDR1 PRHDT and CDR2 FYEKMQ (reference sequence). The CDR3 is 12 residues long. V was shortened by 2 bases and J by 12 bases, with 13 bases between the two germline ends.

This sequence joins TRBV7-9 and TRBJ1-3, with 9 bases lining up with TRBD1. Trimming cost V 5 bases and J 4 bases; bases outside gene matches: 18. The CDR3 loop spans 19 amino acids. CDR1 and CDR2 (germline): SEHNR, FQNEAQ (reference sequence). The CDR3 DNA reads TGTGCCAGCAGCATCCGGGACAGGGAGAAGGCCAAAGGAGGAAACACCATATATTTT. Encoded protein: CASSIRDREKAKGGNTIYF.

The V call is TRBV13, the J call TRBJ1-3, with D uncertain. This CDR3 spans 13 amino acids. The germline V and J ends were trimmed by 7 bases and 7 bases, with 14 bases remaining between them. From germline, CDR1 is PRHDT and CDR2 FYEKMQ (reference sequence). CDR3 nucleotides: TGTGCCAGCACCCGTGTGCCGGACAACACCATATATTTT. Residues: CASTRVPDNTIYF.

CDR3 DNA: TGTGCCAGCAGCCAAGATTATTGGGGAGCGGGGAACCAAGAGACCCAGTACTTC. Residues: CASSQDYWGAGNQETQYF. The V gene is TRBV4-2, the J gene TRBJ2-5; 7 bases match TRBD2. Trimming removed 0 bases from V and 0 bases from J; junction bases left unmatched: 10. The CDR3 has 18 residues. Germline V lookup: CDR1 LGHNA, CDR2 YNFKEQ.

This chain joins TRBV7-8 and TRBJ2-5; 7 bases line up with TRBD1. V trimming: 5 bases; J trimming: 5 bases; junction bases outside the gene matches: 11. CDR1 is SGHVS, CDR2 FQNEAQ, per germline. The CDR3 is 15 amino acids. The CDR3 DNA reads TGTGCCAGCAGCCCATTCCAAGGGGGCGGGGAGACCCAGTACTTC. As protein: CASSPFQGGGETQYF. Full variable domain (missing parts from reference TRBV7-8 and TRBJ2-5): GAGVSQSPRYKVAKRGQDVALRCDPISGHVSLFWYQQALGQGPEFLTYFQNEAQLDKSGLPSDRFFAERPEGSVSTLKIQRTQQEDSAVYLCASSPFQGGGETQYFGPGTRLLVL.

The V gene is TRBV12-3 or TRBV12-4, the J gene TRBJ1-1, with D perhaps matching TRBD1 (5 bases). Trimming took 4 bases from V and 2 from J, leaving 8 bases between them. The CDR3 runs 13 residues. The CDR3 sequence is CASSYDRNTEAFF. CDR3 nucleotides: TGTGCCAGCAGTTATGACAGAAACACTGAAGCTTTCTTT.

The genes are TRBV7-2 and TRBJ2-5, with a possible D match to TRBD2 (5 bases). Germline V gene lookup returns CDR1 SGHTA and CDR2 FQGNSA. The CDR3 has 13 amino acids. V lost 2 bases and J lost 4, with 8 bases in between. The CDR3 loop reads CASSLTSPETQYF. The CDR3 nucleotides are TGTGCCAGCAGCTTAACTAGTCCAGAGACCCAGTACTTC.

A single count supports this clone. This chain joins TRBV19 and TRBJ1-5, with 7 bases aligning to TRBD1. CDR1 is LNHDA and CDR2 is SQIVND in the germline V gene (reference sequence). The CDR3 sequence is 15 residues long. J gave up 7 bases and V 6 bases, and 12 bases lay outside the gene matches. CDR3 sequence: CASSEWGQGGQPQHF. The CDR3, as DNA: TGTGCCAGTAGCGAATGGGGGCAGGGGGGCCAGCCCCAGCATTTT. The variable domain in full, completed from reference TRBV19 and TRBJ1-5, reads DGGITQSPKYLFRKEGQNVTLSCEQNLNHDAMYWYRQDPGQGLRLIYYSQIVNDFQKGDIAEGYSVSREKKESFPLTVTSAQKNPTAFYLCASSEWGQGGQPQHFGDGTRLSIL.

The chain is built from TRBV9 and TRBJ2-2, with D hard to call. This CDR3 is 13 amino acids long. Trimming took off 4 bases at V and 8 bases at J, with 12 bases between the two ends. CDR1 and CDR2 from the germline V gene are SGDLS and YYNGEE. CDR3 nucleotide sequence: TGTGCCAGCAGCCTAGTGGGGTCAGGGGAGCTGTTTTTT. It codes for CASSLVGSGELFF.

This clone was counted a few times. The chain recombines TRBV7-3 with TRBJ2-5, with 7 bases identical to TRBD1. This CDR3 is built from 13 residues. Trimming cost V 4 bases and J 7 bases; bases outside gene matches: 6. Looked up from germline, CDR1 is SGHTA and CDR2 is FQGTGA. The CDR3 protein is CASSSDRAGTQYF. The CDR3 bases are TGTGCCAGCAGCTCTGACAGGGCCGGGACCCAGTACTTC.

The rearrangement joins TRBV14 to TRBJ2-1, with 7 bases fitting TRBD2. The J segment lost 4 bases and the V segment lost 2 bases, leaving 5 bases of the junction unmatched. The V gene's germline CDR1 is SGHDN and CDR2 FVKESK. CDR3 size: 15 residues. The CDR3 protein is CASSQWLADYNEQFF. For the CDR3, the DNA is TGTGCCAGCAGCCAATGGCTAGCGGATTACAATGAGCAGTTCTTC.

In DNA, the CDR3 is TGTGCCAGCAGTTACTCAAAGAGAACCACAGATACGCAGTATTTT. This sequence encodes CASSYSKRTTDTQYF. V gene TRBV6-5 combines with J gene TRBJ2-3, with D unresolved. The CDR3 has 15 residues. The V end was cut by 0 bases, the J end by 2 bases, with 9 bases between. CDR1 is MNHEY and CDR2 is SVGAGI in the germline V gene.

This rearrangement joins TRBV20-1 to TRBJ1-2, with D perhaps matching TRBD1 (5 bases). V gave up 3 bases and J gave up 6 bases, with 11 bases separating them. The CDR3 is made up of 12 amino acids. Germline CDR1 reads DFQATT; CDR2 reads SNEGSKA (reference sequence). CDR3 coding DNA: TGCAGTGCTAGTAAGGGGAAGGATGGCTACACCTTC. Protein sequence: CSASKGKDGYTF.

The chain employs TRBV5-1 and TRBJ2-3; D is uncertain. CDR3 length: 12 residues. Trimming shortened V by 0 bases and J by 10 bases, and 9 bases separated the two germline ends. Germline assignment: CDR1 SGHRS and CDR2 YFSETQ. This CDR3 is CASSLGSPPQYF. CDR3 in DNA: TGCGCCAGCAGCTTGGGTAGTCCTCCGCAGTATTTT.

The V and J genes are TRBV15 and TRBJ2-3; maybe TRBD2 (7 bases). Between the trimmed V and J ends, which lost 0 bases and 2 bases, there was a span of 12 bases. CDR1 is LNHNV, CDR2 YYDKDF, per germline (reference sequence). CDR3 length: 16 amino acids. The CDR3 nucleotides are TGTGCCACCAGCAGAGATTTGGCGGGGGCCACAGATACGCAGTATTTT. It specifies CATSRDLAGATDTQYF. Filled out from reference TRBV15 and TRBJ2-3, the complete variable domain reads DAMVIQNPRYQVTQFGKPVTLSCSQTLNHNVMYWYQQKSSQAPKLLFHYYDKDFNNEADTPDNFQSRRPNTSFCFLDIRSPGLGDTAMYLCATSRDLAGATDTQYFGPGTRLTVL.

The chain has TRBV11-2 and TRBJ1-5, with no clear D. The CDR3 consists of 15 residues. Trimming pared 5 bases from V and 6 bases from J, leaving 17 bases between. From germline, CDR1 is SGHAT and CDR2 FQNNGV. CDR3 protein: CASSPSSGFGQPQHF. CDR3 nucleotides: TGTGCCAGCAGCCCCTCCTCGGGTTTCGGTCAGCCCCAGCATTTT.

The chain has TRBV7-2 and TRBJ2-1; tentatively, D is TRBD1 (6 bases). V was clipped by 5 bases and J by 9 bases, with 14 bases between them. The germline gives CDR1 SGHTA, CDR2 FQGNSA. The CDR3 loop spans 13 amino acids. The CDR3, as DNA: TGTGCCAGCAGCCCGCGAACAGGGCGTGAGCAGTTCTTC. Amino acids: CASSPRTGREQFF.